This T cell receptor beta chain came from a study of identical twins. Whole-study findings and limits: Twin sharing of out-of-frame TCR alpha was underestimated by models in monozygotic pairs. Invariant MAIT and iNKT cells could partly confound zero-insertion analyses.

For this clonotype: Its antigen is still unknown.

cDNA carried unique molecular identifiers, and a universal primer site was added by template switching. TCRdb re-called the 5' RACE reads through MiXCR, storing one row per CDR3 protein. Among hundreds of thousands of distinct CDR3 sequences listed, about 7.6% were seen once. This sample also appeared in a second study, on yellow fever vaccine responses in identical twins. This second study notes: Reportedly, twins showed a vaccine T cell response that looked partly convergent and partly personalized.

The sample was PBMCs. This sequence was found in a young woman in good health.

CDR3 residues: CASSNSGSVHEQFF. For the CDR3, the DNA is TGTGCCAGCAGTAATAGCGGGAGCGTGCATGAGCAGTTCTTC. The chain is built from TRBV14 and TRBJ2-1, with 9 bases identical to TRBD2. In germline, CDR1 is SGHDN, CDR2 FVKESK. J gave up 8 bases and V 6 bases, and 8 bases lay outside the gene matches. CDR3 length: 14 amino acids.